Following are 7 T cell receptor beta chains from one sample sequenced in a study of T cell clonality in common variable immunodeficiency. Study results and limitations: Fewer deletions and N-nucleotide insertions were reportedly seen in common variable immunodeficiency TCR beta sequences.

Their antigens are not known. Profiled with immunoSEQ multiplex PCR; TCRdb holds only in-frame clones, not every one. Recorded here are about 15,000 clones, with no singletons, and the ten leading clones hold 10% to 15%. Sequenced sample: peripheral blood mononuclear cells. The receptors shown here come from a human donor with common variable immunodeficiency.

Points on this clone: The CDR3 is cut off 3 residues early in the read; its end comes from the germline J gene. V is TRBV7-3 and J is TRBJ1-2; maybe TRBD1 (5 bases). The CDR3 is made up of 13 amino acids. Deletions cut 1 base from V and 4 bases from J, with 7 bases between. Germline values: CDR1 SGHTA, CDR2 FQGTGA. CDR3 loop: CASSLNQGYGYTF. Partial CDR3 DNA: TGTGCCAGCAGCTTAAACCAGGGCTATGGC.

This clone was found a few times. The read finishes 3 residues shy of the CDR3 end, and the germline J gene is used to complete it. The chain recombines TRBV7-6 with TRBJ2-7; TRBD2 agrees at 8 bases. V was clipped by 1 base and J by 5 bases; unmatched bases: 10. Germline-derived CDR1 and CDR2 are SGHVS and FNYEAQ. This CDR3 has 16 residues. The part of the CDR3 DNA that was read is TGTGCCAGCAGCTTAGAAGCAGCGGGAGCGGACCACGAG. Residues: CASSLEAAGADHE. The whole CDR3 protein is CASSLEAAGADHEQYF.

In this sample, this clone turned up many times. The missing CDR3 end, 3 residues past where the read stops, is filled in from the germline J gene. The rearrangement links TRBV18 to TRBJ1-1, with D maybe TRBD1 (5 bases). The CDR3 contains 17 residues. V lost 8 bases and J lost 4, with 26 bases in between. Germline loops: CDR1 KGHSH, CDR2 LQKENI. CDR3 amino acids: CASGAQDGILAGTEAFF. The DNA read from the CDR3 is TGTGCCAGCGGGGCGCAGGACGGTATCCTAGCGGGCACTGAA.

This clone was observed a handful of times. The read comes to an end 3 residues before the CDR3 does, leaving the germline J gene to fill in the end. The rearrangement links TRBV30 to TRBJ1-1; D gene uncertain. Germline CDR1 is GTSNPN and CDR2 is SVGIG (reference sequence). The CDR3 spans 13 residues. The V end lost 1 base, the J end lost 7 bases, and 13 bases lay between the germline ends. Partial CDR3 DNA: TGTGCCTGGAGTGCGGTAAAGTCCTTTGAA. Its translation: CAWSAVKSFE. The CDR3, in full, reads CAWSAVKSFEAFF.

In this sample, this clone turned up a few times. The read halts 3 residues ahead of the CDR3 end, with the missing end drawn from the germline J gene. Other nucleotide sequences in the sample specify the same CDR3. The chain has TRBV7-3 and TRBJ1-1, with D maybe TRBD1 (5 bases). Germline assignment: CDR1 SGHTA and CDR2 FQGTGA. The CDR3 length is 15 residues. V lost 1 base, J lost 2 bases, and 11 bases lay in between. CDR3 DNA, as far as it was read: TGTGCCAGCAGCTTAAATGCAGGGCTTAACACTGAA. This encodes CASSLNAGLNTE. In full, the CDR3 is CASSLNAGLNTEAFF.

This clone was counted between two and nine times. The read finishes 3 residues shy of the CDR3 end, and the germline J gene is used to complete it. This rearrangement joins TRBV5-1 to TRBJ1-1; D is undetermined. This CDR3 contains 15 residues. Germline V gene sequence: CDR1 SGHRS, CDR2 YFSETQ. The V and J ends lost 4 bases and 2 bases respectively, with 15 bases between them. The covered CDR3 bases are TGCGCCAGCAGCCCTCTGGGCATTTCTAACACTGAA. Translated, it gives CASSPLGISNTE. The whole CDR3 sequence reads CASSPLGISNTEAFF.

There are a few counts of this clone. This CDR3 reads CASSIRGTGGGGYTF. Partial CDR3 DNA: TGTGCCAGCAGCATTAGGGGGACAGGAGGAGGCGGC. This chain uses TRBV7-9 with TRBJ1-2, with 8 bases that match TRBD1. The CDR3 end is not reached by the read, which stops 3 residues before it; the germline J gene fills it in. This CDR3 is 15 amino acids long. Germline V gene lookup returns CDR1 SEHNR and CDR2 FQNEAQ (reference sequence).